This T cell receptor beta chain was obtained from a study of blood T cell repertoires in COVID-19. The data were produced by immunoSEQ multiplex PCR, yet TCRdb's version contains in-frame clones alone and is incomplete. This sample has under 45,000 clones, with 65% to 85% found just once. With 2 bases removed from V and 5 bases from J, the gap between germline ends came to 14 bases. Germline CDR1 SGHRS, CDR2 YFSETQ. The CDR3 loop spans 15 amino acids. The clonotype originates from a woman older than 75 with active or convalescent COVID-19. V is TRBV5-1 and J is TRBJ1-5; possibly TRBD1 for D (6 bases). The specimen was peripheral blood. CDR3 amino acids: CASSFRDTPYQPQHF. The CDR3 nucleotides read TGCGCCAGCAGCTTCCGGGACACCCCGTATCAGCCCCAGCATTTT. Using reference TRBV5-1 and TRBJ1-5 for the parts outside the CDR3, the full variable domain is KAGVTQTPRYLIKTRGQQVTLSCSPISGHRSVSWYQQTPGQGLQFLFEYFSETQRNKGNFPGRFSGRQFSNSRSEMNVSTLELGDSALYLCASSFRDTPYQPQHFGDGTRLSIL.